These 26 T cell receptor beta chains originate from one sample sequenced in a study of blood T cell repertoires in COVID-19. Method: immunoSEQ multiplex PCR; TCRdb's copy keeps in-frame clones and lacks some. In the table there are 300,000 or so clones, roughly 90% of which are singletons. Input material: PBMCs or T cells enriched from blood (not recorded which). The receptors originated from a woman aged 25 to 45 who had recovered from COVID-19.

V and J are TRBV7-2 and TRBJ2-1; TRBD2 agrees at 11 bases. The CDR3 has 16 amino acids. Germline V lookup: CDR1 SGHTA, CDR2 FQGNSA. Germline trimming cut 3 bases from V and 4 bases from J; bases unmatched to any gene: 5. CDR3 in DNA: TGTGCCAGCAGCTTTGCGCTAGCGGGAGGATACAATGAGCAGTTCTTC. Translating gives CASSFALAGGYNEQFF.

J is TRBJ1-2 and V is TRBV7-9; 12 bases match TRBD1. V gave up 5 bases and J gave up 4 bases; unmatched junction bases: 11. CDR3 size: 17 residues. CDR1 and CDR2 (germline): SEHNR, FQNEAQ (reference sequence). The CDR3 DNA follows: TGTGCCAGCAGCCATTGGTCCGGGACAGGGGGCGCCTATGGCTACACCTTC. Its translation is CASSHWSGTGGAYGYTF.

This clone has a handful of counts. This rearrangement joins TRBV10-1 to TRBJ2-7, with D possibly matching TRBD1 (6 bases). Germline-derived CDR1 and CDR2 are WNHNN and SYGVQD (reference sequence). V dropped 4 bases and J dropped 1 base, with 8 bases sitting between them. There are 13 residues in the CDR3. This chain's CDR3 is CASSGGLSYEQYF. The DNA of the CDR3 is TGCGCCAGCAGTGGGGGGCTATCCTACGAGCAGTACTTC.

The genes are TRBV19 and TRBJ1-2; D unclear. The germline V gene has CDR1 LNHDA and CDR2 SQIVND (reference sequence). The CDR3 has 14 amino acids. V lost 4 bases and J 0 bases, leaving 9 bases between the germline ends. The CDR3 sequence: CASSSLGANYGYTF. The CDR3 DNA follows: TGTGCCAGTAGTAGTCTCGGAGCTAACTATGGCTACACCTTC.

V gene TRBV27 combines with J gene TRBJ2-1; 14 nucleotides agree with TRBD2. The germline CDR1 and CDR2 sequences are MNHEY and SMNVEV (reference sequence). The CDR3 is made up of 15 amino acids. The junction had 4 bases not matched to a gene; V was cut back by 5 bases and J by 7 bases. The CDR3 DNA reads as TGTGCCAGCAGTCCCGGGACTAGCGGGAGTAATGAGCAGTTCTTC. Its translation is CASSPGTSGSNEQFF.

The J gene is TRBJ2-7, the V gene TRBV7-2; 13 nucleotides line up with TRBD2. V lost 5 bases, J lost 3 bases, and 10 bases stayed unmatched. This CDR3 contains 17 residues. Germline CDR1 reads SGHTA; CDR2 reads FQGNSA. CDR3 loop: CASSVSGTSGKVYEQYF. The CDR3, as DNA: TGTGCCAGCAGCGTCAGTGGGACTAGCGGGAAAGTCTACGAGCAGTACTTC.

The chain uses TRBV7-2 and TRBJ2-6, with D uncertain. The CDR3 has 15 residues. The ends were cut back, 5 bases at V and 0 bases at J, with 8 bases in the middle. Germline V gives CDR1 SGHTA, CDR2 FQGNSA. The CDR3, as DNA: TGTGCCAGCAGCCCGTACATCTCTGGGGCCAACGTCCTGACTTTC. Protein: CASSPYISGANVLTF.

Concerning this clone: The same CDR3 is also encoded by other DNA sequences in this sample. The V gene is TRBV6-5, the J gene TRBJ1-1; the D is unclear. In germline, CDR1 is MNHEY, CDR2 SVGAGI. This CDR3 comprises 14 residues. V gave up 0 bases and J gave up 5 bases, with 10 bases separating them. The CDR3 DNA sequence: TGTGCCAGCAGTTACTCAGGAGAGGGAACTGAAGCTTTCTTT. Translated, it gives CASSYSGEGTEAFF.

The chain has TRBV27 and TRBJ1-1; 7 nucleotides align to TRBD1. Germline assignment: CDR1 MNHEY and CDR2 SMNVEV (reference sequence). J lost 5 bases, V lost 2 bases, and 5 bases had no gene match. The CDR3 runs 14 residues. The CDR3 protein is CASSLGTAMTEAFF. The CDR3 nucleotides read TGTGCCAGCAGTTTAGGGACAGCGATGACTGAAGCTTTCTTT.

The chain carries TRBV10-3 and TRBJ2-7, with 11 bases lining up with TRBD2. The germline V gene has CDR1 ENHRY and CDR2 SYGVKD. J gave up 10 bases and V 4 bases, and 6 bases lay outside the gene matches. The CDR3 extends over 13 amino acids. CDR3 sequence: CAISVSGRAEQYF. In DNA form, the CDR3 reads TGTGCCATCAGTGTTAGCGGGAGGGCCGAACAGTACTTC.

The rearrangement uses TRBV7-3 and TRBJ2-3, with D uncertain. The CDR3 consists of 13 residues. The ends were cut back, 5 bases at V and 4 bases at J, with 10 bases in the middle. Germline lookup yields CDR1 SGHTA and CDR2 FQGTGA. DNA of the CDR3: TGTGCCAGCAGCCCGGAGCCTCCAGATACGCAGTATTTT. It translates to CASSPEPPDTQYF.

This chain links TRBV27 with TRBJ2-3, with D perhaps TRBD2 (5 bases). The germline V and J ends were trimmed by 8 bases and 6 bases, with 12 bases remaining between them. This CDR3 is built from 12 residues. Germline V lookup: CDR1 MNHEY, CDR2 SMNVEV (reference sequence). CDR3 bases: TGTGCCAGCTGGCGGACTCCCGATACGCAGTATTTT. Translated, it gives CASWRTPDTQYF.

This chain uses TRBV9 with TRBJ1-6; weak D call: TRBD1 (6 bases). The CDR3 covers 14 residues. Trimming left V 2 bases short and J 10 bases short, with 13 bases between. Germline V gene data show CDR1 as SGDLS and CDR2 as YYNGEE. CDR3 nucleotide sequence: TGTGCCAGCAGCGTGAGGGGGGGGCAATCACCCCTCCACTTT. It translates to CASSVRGGQSPLHF.

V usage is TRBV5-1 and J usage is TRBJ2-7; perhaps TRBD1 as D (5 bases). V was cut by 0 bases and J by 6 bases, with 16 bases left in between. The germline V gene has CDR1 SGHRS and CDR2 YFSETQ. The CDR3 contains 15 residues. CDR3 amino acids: CASSLELRQPSEQYF. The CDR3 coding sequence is TGCGCCAGCAGCTTGGAATTGCGACAGCCCAGCGAGCAGTACTTC. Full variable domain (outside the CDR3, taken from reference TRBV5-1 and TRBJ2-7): KAGVTQTPRYLIKTRGQQVTLSCSPISGHRSVSWYQQTPGQGLQFLFEYFSETQRNKGNFPGRFSGRQFSNSRSEMNVSTLELGDSALYLCASSLELRQPSEQYFGPGTRLTVT.

The CDR3: CARVEETGRVQPQHF. CDR3 coding DNA: TGTGCTAGGGTGGAGGAGACAGGGCGGGTGCAGCCCCAGCATTTT. This chain connects TRBV12-5 to TRBJ1-5; 7 bases align to TRBD1. Germline CDR1 and CDR2: LGHNT and FRNRAP. This CDR3 comprises 15 residues. V lost 9 bases and J lost 7; bases outside the gene matches: 15.

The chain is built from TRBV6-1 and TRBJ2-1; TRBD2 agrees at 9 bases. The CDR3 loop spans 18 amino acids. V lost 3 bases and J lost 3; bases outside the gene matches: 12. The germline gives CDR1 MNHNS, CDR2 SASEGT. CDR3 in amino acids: CASSEQRPASGIYNEQFF. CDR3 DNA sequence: TGTGCCAGCAGTGAGCAAAGACCGGCTAGCGGGATCTACAATGAGCAGTTCTTC.

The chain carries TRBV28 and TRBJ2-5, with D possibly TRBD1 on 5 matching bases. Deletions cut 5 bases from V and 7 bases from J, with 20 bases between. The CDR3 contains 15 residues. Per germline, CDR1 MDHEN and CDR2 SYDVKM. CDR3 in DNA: TGTGCCAGCAGTCTTAGTCTCGCCGCTCAGGGGACCCAGTACTTC. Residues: CASSLSLAAQGTQYF.

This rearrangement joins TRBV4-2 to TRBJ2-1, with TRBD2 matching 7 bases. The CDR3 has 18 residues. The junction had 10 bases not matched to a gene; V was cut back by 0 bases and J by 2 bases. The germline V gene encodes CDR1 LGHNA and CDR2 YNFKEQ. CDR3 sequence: CASSQDKPSGNPYNEQFF. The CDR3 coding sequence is TGTGCCAGCAGCCAAGATAAGCCTAGCGGTAATCCCTACAATGAGCAGTTCTTC.

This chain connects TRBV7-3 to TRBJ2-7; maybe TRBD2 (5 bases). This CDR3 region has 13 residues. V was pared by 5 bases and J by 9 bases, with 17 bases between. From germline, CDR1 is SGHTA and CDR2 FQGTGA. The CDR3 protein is CASSPGSGMGQYF. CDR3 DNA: TGTGCCAGCAGCCCGGGGAGCGGAATGGGGCAGTACTTC.

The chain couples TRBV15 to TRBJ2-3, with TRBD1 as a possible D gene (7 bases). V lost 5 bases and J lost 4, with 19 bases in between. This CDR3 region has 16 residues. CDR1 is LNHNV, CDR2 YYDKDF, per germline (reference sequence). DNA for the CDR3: TGTGCCACCAGCGGGGGGAGAGGGGGCCGTTCAGATACGCAGTATTTT. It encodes CATSGGRGGRSDTQYF.

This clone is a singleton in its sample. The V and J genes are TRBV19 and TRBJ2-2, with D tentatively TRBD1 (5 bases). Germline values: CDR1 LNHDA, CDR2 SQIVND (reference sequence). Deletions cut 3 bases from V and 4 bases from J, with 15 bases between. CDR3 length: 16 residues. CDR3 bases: TGTGCCAGTAGTATGCGAAAAGGCAGGGCCACCGGGGAGCTGTTTTTT. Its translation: CASSMRKGRATGELFF.

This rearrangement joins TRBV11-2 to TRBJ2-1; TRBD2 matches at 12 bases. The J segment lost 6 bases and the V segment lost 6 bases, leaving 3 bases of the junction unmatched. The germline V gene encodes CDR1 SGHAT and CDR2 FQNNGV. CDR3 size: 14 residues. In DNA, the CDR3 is TGTGCCAGCAGGACTAGCGGGAGTATCAATGAGCAGTTCTTC. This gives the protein CASRTSGSINEQFF.

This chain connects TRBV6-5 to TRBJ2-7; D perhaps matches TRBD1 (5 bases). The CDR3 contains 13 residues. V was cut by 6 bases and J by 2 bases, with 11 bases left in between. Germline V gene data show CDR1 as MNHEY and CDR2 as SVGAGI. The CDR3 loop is CASRTVNTYEQYF. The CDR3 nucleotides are TGTGCCAGCAGGACAGTTAACACCTACGAGCAGTACTTC.

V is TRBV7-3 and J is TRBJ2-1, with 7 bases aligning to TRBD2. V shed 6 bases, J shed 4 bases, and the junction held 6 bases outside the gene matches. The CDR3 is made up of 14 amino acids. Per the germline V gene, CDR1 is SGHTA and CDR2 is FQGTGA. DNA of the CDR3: TGTGCCAGCAGTCCGGGACTAAATTACAATGAGCAGTTCTTC. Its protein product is CASSPGLNYNEQFF.

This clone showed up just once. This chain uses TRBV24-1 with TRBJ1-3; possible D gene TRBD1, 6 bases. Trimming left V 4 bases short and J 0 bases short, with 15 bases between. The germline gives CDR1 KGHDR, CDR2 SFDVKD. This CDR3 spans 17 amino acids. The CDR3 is CATSEAGHSTSGNTIYF. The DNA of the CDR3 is TGTGCCACCAGTGAAGCGGGACACTCGACCTCTGGAAACACCATATATTTT.

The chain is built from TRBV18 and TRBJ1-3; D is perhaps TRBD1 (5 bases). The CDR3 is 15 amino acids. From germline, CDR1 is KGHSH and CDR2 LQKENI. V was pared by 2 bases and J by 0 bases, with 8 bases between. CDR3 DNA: TGTGCCAGCTCACCAAAGGGGAACTCTGGAAACACCATATATTTT. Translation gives CASSPKGNSGNTIYF.